The 20 T cell receptor beta chains given below trace back to one sample, sequenced in a study of blood T cells in healthy people across ages. Alongside a J-beta primer mix, a sample-barcoded 5' primer served in a second PCR lasting roughly 6 to 11 cycles. TCRdb re-analysed the 5' RACE reads in MiXCR, keeping a single row per CDR3 protein. The sample includes hundreds of thousands of distinct CDR3 sequences, around three fifths of them seen just once. The sequenced sample was blood. These receptors were taken from a man in his forties in good health.

This clonotype was found a few times. V is TRBV5-4 and J is TRBJ1-2; D is unresolved. The CDR3 has 13 residues. Germline V gives CDR1 SGHNT, CDR2 YYREEE (reference sequence). The V and J ends lost 4 bases and 4 bases respectively, with 11 bases between them. CDR3 sequence: CASSVKVVYGYTF. CDR3 nucleotide sequence: TGTGCCAGCAGCGTAAAGGTTGTCTATGGCTACACCTTC.

There are a few counts of this clonotype. The V and J genes are TRBV6-1 and TRBJ2-1, with TRBD2 as a possible D gene (6 bases). The CDR3 spans 13 residues. V was clipped by 6 bases and J by 9 bases, with 15 bases between them. The germline V gene has CDR1 MNHNS and CDR2 SASEGT. CDR3 sequence (DNA): TGTGCCAGCAGCGACCTCATGGGGGGTGAGCAGTTCTTC. As protein: CASSDLMGGEQFF.

The genes are TRBV4-2 and TRBJ2-5; 8 positions agree with TRBD1. CDR1 and CDR2 from the germline V gene are LGHNA and YNFKEQ. The V and J ends lost 2 bases and 9 bases, in that order; junction bases with no gene match: 11. This CDR3 spans 15 amino acids. The CDR3: CASSQSDREKEAQYF. The CDR3 DNA reads as TGTGCCAGCAGCCAATCGGACAGGGAGAAGGAGGCCCAGTACTTC.

The V gene is TRBV30, the J gene TRBJ1-2; D not certain. V was cut by 2 bases and J by 2 bases, with 9 bases left in between. Germline CDR1 is GTSNPN and CDR2 is SVGIG (reference sequence). The CDR3 totals 13 residues. The DNA for the CDR3 is TGTGCCTGGAGTCACGGAGCGAACTATGGCTACACCTTC. Translating gives CAWSHGANYGYTF.

The CDR3 region has the DNA TGTGCCAGCAGTGAAGACACCGGGACAGGGACCTATGGCTACACCTTC. It encodes CASSEDTGTGTYGYTF. This sequence joins TRBV2 and TRBJ1-2, with TRBD1 matching over 9 bases. After removal of 1 base from V and 4 bases from J, the junction contained 7 bases not matched to a gene. CDR1 is SNHLY, CDR2 FYNNEI, per germline. The CDR3 covers 16 residues.

The chain uses TRBV3-1 and TRBJ2-5; 14 nucleotides match TRBD2. This CDR3 is built from 18 residues. J gave up 5 bases and V 0 bases, and 8 bases lay outside the gene matches. Germline CDR1 reads LGHDT; CDR2 reads YNNKEL (reference sequence). CDR3 nucleotides: TGTGCCAGCAGCCAAGATCTAGGGACTAGCGGGGGAGGTGAGACCCAGTACTTC. Amino acid sequence: CASSQDLGTSGGGETQYF.

In regard to this clonotype: The CDR3 ends on some other residue instead of the conserved phenylalanine or tryptophan, so this is likely a read error. The J gene is TRBJ2-2, the V gene TRBV5-5; tentatively, D is TRBD2 (6 bases). The germline gives CDR1 SGHKS, CDR2 YYEKEE (reference sequence). V was clipped by 0 bases and J by 1 base, with 19 bases between them. This CDR3 contains 19 residues. CDR3 sequence reads: CASSLGGHNVGGNTGELFL. CDR3 nucleotides: TGTGCCAGCAGCTTGGGGGGCCACAATGTGGGGGGGAACACCGGGGAGCTGTTTTTA.

This clonotype was counted between two and nine times. The DNA of the CDR3 is TGTGCCAGCAGTTTATTCGGACAGGGGGCGCGTTTCACAGATACGCAGTATTTT. Protein: CASSLFGQGARFTDTQYF. The chain carries TRBV27 and TRBJ2-3; 11 bases match TRBD1. The ends lost 1 base at V and 2 bases at J; junction bases unmatched: 8. Germline V lookup: CDR1 MNHEY, CDR2 SMNVEV (reference sequence). The CDR3 contains 18 residues.

The chain has TRBV7-3 and TRBJ2-1; D remains ambiguous. Germline values: CDR1 SGHTA, CDR2 FQGTGA. The V end was cut by 4 bases, the J end by 1 base, with 11 bases between. CDR3 length: 15 amino acids. This CDR3 reads CASSSTVMSYNEQFF. CDR3 nucleotides: TGTGCCAGCAGCTCTACCGTGATGTCCTACAATGAGCAGTTCTTC.

This clonotype was detected a few times. CDR3 sequence: CASSVETGAIEQFF. DNA of the CDR3: TGTGCCAGCAGTGTCGAGACAGGGGCGATTGAGCAGTTCTTC. The chain joins TRBV25-1 to TRBJ2-1; TRBD1 agrees at 8 bases. Trimming took 4 bases from V and 9 from J; bases not matched to a gene: 8. The CDR3 runs 14 residues. CDR1 and CDR2 (germline): MGHDK, SYGVNS.

The V and J genes are TRBV2 and TRBJ2-3, with 8 bases lining up with TRBD1. Per the germline V gene, CDR1 is SNHLY and CDR2 is FYNNEI. This CDR3 region has 15 residues. With V trimmed by 6 bases and J by 1 base, 6 bases remained unmatched. The CDR3 nucleotides read TGTGCCAGCAGCGGGCGGGACAGGCGCACAGATACGCAGTATTTT. Protein product: CASSGRDRRTDTQYF.

This clonotype was recorded a few times. V is TRBV20-1 and J is TRBJ2-5; 9 bases map to TRBD1. J gave up 4 bases and V 6 bases, and 6 bases lay outside the gene matches. The CDR3 is 13 residues long. Germline values: CDR1 DFQATT, CDR2 SNEGSKA (reference sequence). The CDR3 spells CSAQETGGETQYF. CDR3 DNA: TGCAGTGCCCAAGAGACAGGGGGAGAGACCCAGTACTTC.

This clonotype was seen only a few times. The chain carries TRBV12-3 or TRBV12-4 and TRBJ2-5; D is ambiguous. TRBJ2-7 explains the end of the DNA better; the J call may be wrong. The CDR3 runs 13 residues. The CDR3 here is CASGVRLTNEQYF. DNA for the CDR3: TGTGCCAGCGGGGTGAGACTCACCAACGAGCAGTACTTC.

The chain recombines TRBV5-1 with TRBJ2-3; 11 bases line up with TRBD2. This CDR3 has 15 amino acids. After removal of 2 bases from V and 4 bases from J, the junction contained 3 bases not matched to a gene. Germline V gives CDR1 SGHRS, CDR2 YFSETQ. The chain's CDR3 is CASSFSGGDADTQYF. CDR3 coding DNA: TGCGCCAGCAGCTTTAGCGGGGGGGATGCAGATACGCAGTATTTT.

This clonotype appeared a few times. This rearrangement joins TRBV27 to TRBJ2-3; D is unclear. Between the trimmed V and J ends, which lost 2 bases and 4 bases, there was a span of 7 bases. The CDR3 has 13 residues. Germline V gives CDR1 MNHEY, CDR2 SMNVEV (reference sequence). The CDR3 nucleotides read TGTGCCAGCAGTTTAGGGATTGCAGATACGCAGTATTTT. Translation gives CASSLGIADTQYF.

In this sample, this clonotype turned up a few times. The genes are TRBV7-2 and TRBJ1-4; unclear D gene. Germline values: CDR1 SGHTA, CDR2 FQGNSA. The CDR3 runs 17 residues. Trimming took 4 bases from V and 0 from J, leaving 15 bases between them. CDR3 sequence reads: CASSYYGVRTTNEKLFF. Written as DNA, the CDR3 is TGTGCCAGCAGCTACTATGGAGTCAGGACAACTAATGAAAAACTGTTTTTT. The full variable domain, completed using reference TRBV7-2 and TRBJ1-4, is GAGVSQSPSNKVTEKGKDVELRCDPISGHTALYWYRQSLGQGLEFLIYFQGNSAPDKSGLPSDRFSAERTGGSVSTLTIQRTQQEDSAVYLCASSYYGVRTTNEKLFFGSGTQLSVL.

V is TRBV24-1 and J is TRBJ2-7; 8 bases are a match to TRBD2. CDR1 KGHDR and CDR2 SFDVKD come from the germline V gene. This CDR3 comprises 16 residues. The ends lost 6 bases at V and 7 bases at J; junction bases unmatched: 16. CDR3: CATSSGFFGGGNEQYF. In DNA form, the CDR3 reads TGTGCCACCAGTTCAGGATTTTTCGGGGGGGGCAATGAGCAGTACTTC.

A remark on this clonotype: At one of its ends the junction is not consistent with the germline gene, which may arise from a read error. The J gene is TRBJ2-3, the V gene TRBV12-3 or TRBV12-4, with D possibly being TRBD2 (5 bases). The CDR3 contains 14 residues. The chain's CDR3 is CASSFRGSADMQYF. The CDR3 coding sequence is TGTGCCAGCAGTTTTAGAGGGAGCGCAGATATGCAGTATTTT.

This sequence joins TRBV29-1 and TRBJ2-2; D assignment may be TRBD1 or TRBD2 (7 bases each). The V gene lost 4 bases and the J gene lost 4 bases, with 10 bases spanning the gap. The V gene's germline CDR1 is SQVTM and CDR2 ANQGSEA. This CDR3 is built from 13 residues. CDR3 residues: CSVGRGGTGELFF. The CDR3 DNA reads as TGCAGCGTTGGCAGGGGGGGCACCGGGGAGCTGTTTTTT.

The V gene is TRBV12-3 or TRBV12-4, the J gene TRBJ2-5; D may be TRBD1 (9 bases). The CDR3 is 16 residues long. V shed 5 bases and J shed 5 bases, with 21 bases lying between them. For the CDR3, the DNA is TGTGCCAGCAGTCCCGGGGGGGGACAGGGCTCCGAGACCCAGTACTTC. Encoded protein: CASSPGGGQGSETQYF.